The clone carrying this T cell receptor (beta chain) was detected once. The trim removed 7 bases at V and 4 bases at J, leaving 14 bases unmatched. The germline gives CDR1 SNHLY, CDR2 FYNNEI. This CDR3 has 18 residues. This entry is derived from a study of blood T cell repertoires in COVID-19. Looking at the study overall: COVID-19 samples collected from the United States, Italy and Spain covered acute and convalescent phases. PBMCs, B-cell-depleted T cells, or T cells were the source of the cDNA or gDNA that made up the material.

As processed by the authors: Amplification of reference gene primers was used by the study to estimate nucleated cell counts. Measured with immunoSEQ multiplex PCR; TCRdb has only the in-frame clones, and not every one. V and J calls plus clone size are reproduced from that table; the DNA served to infer D and trimming. The data hold over 85,000 clones, with 86% observed a single time. The rearrangement links TRBV2 to TRBJ1-6, with 9 bases lining up with TRBD1. The TCR originated in a man between 60 and 75 years old with acute or convalescent COVID-19. Material: peripheral blood. CDR3 loop: CASTLSRDRVGYNSPLHF. The DNA for the CDR3 is TGTGCCAGCACCCTTTCCCGGGACAGGGTCGGGTATAATTCACCCCTCCACTTT.